This T cell receptor beta chain was observed in a study of OX40 agonist ivuxolimab in advanced cancers. Study results and caveats: On average, CD8+ T cells showed a greater number of expanded clones than CD4+.

Enrollment shut out patients with autoimmune disease history or systemic immunosuppression. V shed 4 bases and J 3 bases; nucleotides not matched to a gene: 5. CDR3 size: 16 residues. CDR1 and CDR2 from the germline V gene are ENHRY and SYGVKD. Sequenced by immunoSEQ multiplex PCR; TCRdb stores in-frame clones only, minus some. The table shows about 140,000 clones, with about 93% occurring only once. This clone occurred once. What it binds is unknown. The gene calls are TRBV10-3 and TRBJ2-7; 14 bases fit TRBD2. This receptor was identified in an adult with an advanced solid tumor such as melanoma, head and neck, liver or kidney cancer. This specimen consisted of CD4+ or CD8+ T cells sorted from blood, obtained in a trial of the OX40 agonist ivuxolimab. This CDR3 reads CAISAGLAGDLYEQYF. CDR3 DNA: TGTGCCATCAGTGCGGGACTAGCGGGGGACCTCTACGAGCAGTACTTC.